This is a list of T cell receptor beta chains from one sample in a study of glioma-infiltrating T cells. Each CDR3 protein is one row after TCRdb ran MiXCR on the multiplex PCR reads. Of roughly 20,000 distinct CDR3 sequences listed, about 22% are singletons. Material for sequencing was glioma tissue, nonneoplastic brain tissue, or PBMCs (not recorded which). These receptors were obtained from a human donor with low-grade glioma or glioblastoma, undergoing nonglioma brain surgery, or in good health (not recorded which). The conserved cysteine and the conserved F or W are not part of the CDR3 here. Fields, in order: V gene, clone size, CDR3 length, CDR3 protein. Clone size is not always given. Where it is, it says once, few, many or a class for expanded clones.

TRBV6-2/TRBV6-3,many,16,ASSFTPGTGEENSPLH
TRBV11-2,-,13,ASSPEGNSNQPQH
TRBV18,few,10,ASSPRVATQY
TRBV20-1,-,9,SARPSKAAF
TRBV7-9,-,13,ASSTTGGSNQPQH
TRBV5-1,-,13,ASSLDVSGVYEQY
TRBV12-5,-,13,ASGHFGAGRSGYT
TRBV7-3,-,12,ASSPDPSTDTQY
TRBV2,many,12,ASTGQKGNYGYT
TRBV28,many,10,ASTRGPYEQY
TRBV4-1,-,14,ASSRTGGDKIGELF
TRBV5-6,few,13,ASSSADRENSPLH
TRBV7-9,once,13,ASSPQTGSQETQY
TRBV20-1,-,8,SAPGRSQY
TRBV7-9,many,12,ASRQADRGDTQY
TRBV3-1,many,12,ASSQVMVNSPLH
TRBV7-2,many,11,ASSLGDSYEQY
TRBV3-1,-,13,ASSLRTGFGSPLH
TRBV27,medium-sized,11,ASSLVSAGEQY
TRBV12-3/TRBV12-4,-,14,ASSSYLQGAYNEQF
TRBV2,many,11,ASRGQGYTEAF
TRBV6-2/TRBV6-3,medium-sized,13,ASSYVASSPNGYT
TRBV6-1,many,9,ASSIGETQY
TRBV4-2,few,13,ASSQEVRTVGEQY
TRBV7-2,-,13,ASSLVAGTDNEQF
TRBV19,-,13,ASRPGQATNEKLF